This T cell receptor beta chain was documented in a study of CD8 T cell repertoires and HIV-1 epitope variants. In the study overall: Controls were a CMV, EBV and flu peptide pool, Ebola AY9 negative control, and no-peptide well.

V was shortened by 0 bases and J by 4 bases, with 10 bases between the two germline ends. This CDR3 is 15 amino acids long. Germline V gene lookup returns CDR1 MGHRA and CDR2 YSYEKL. Clones were sequenced by immunoSEQ multiplex PCR, and TCRdb holds only the in-frame ones, with some missing. The sample has about 90,000 clones; more than 65% are singletons. V is TRBV4-1 and J is TRBJ1-5; the D gene is possibly TRBD1 (6 bases). The sequencing input was uncultured baseline CD8+ T cells from peripheral blood mononuclear cells (PBMCs). The origin of this receptor is a male donor with HIV. The CDR3 protein is CASSQDVGGNQPQHF. CDR3 nucleotide sequence: TGCGCCAGCAGCCAAGATGTAGGGGGTAATCAGCCCCAGCATTTT.